The 11 T cell receptor beta chains given below trace back to one sample, sequenced in a study of OX40 agonist ivuxolimab in advanced cancers. Data came from immunoSEQ multiplex PCR; TCRdb stores just in-frame clones and leaves some out. The repertoire consists of 76,000 or so clones, with 65% to 90% occurring once and the leading ten covering 0.61%. The sequencing used CD4+ or CD8+ T cells sorted from blood, collected in a trial of the OX40 agonist ivuxolimab. The receptors shown here come from an adult with an advanced solid tumor such as melanoma, head and neck, liver or kidney cancer.

The sample holds one count of this clone. This rearrangement joins TRBV27 to TRBJ2-5; no clear D. The CDR3 is 13 residues long. V shed 0 bases and J shed 4 bases, with 6 bases lying between them. Germline V gene lookup returns CDR1 MNHEY and CDR2 SMNVEV (reference sequence). CDR3 DNA sequence: TGTGCCAGCAGTTTATCAGGTAGAGAGACCCAGTACTTC. Protein: CASSLSGRETQYF.

This rearrangement joins TRBV19 to TRBJ1-1, with TRBD1 matching 8 bases. Trimming cost V 0 bases and J 8 bases; bases outside gene matches: 11. From germline, CDR1 is LNHDA and CDR2 SQIVND (reference sequence). The CDR3 has 16 residues. In nucleotides, the CDR3 is TGTGCCAGTAGTATAGATCAAGGGGCAGGGGGCAAAGAAGCTTTCTTT. Translated: CASSIDQGAGGKEAFF. Filled out from reference TRBV19 and TRBJ1-1, the complete variable domain reads DGGITQSPKYLFRKEGQNVTLSCEQNLNHDAMYWYRQDPGQGLRLIYYSQIVNDFQKGDIAEGYSVSREKKESFPLTVTSAQKNPTAFYLCASSIDQGAGGKEAFFGQGTRLTVV.

DNA of the CDR3: TGTGCCAGCTCATTGGGAGGGGTAAAAGCTCAGCCCCAGCATTTT. Translated, it gives CASSLGGVKAQPQHF. This sequence joins TRBV18 and TRBJ1-5, with D tentatively TRBD1 (5 bases). There are 15 residues in the CDR3. CDR1 is KGHSH and CDR2 is LQKENI in the germline V gene. V lost 5 bases, J lost 6 bases, and 17 bases lay in between.

This clone has a count of ten or more. J is TRBJ1-1 and V is TRBV7-6; possible D gene TRBD1, 5 bases. In germline, CDR1 is SGHVS, CDR2 FNYEAQ. The CDR3 extends over 15 amino acids. V was clipped by 1 base and J by 0 bases, with 9 bases between them. CDR3 in amino acids: CASSLDEGMNTEAFF. DNA of the CDR3: TGTGCCAGCAGCTTAGACGAGGGGATGAACACTGAAGCTTTCTTT. Looking up the rest from reference TRBV7-6 and TRBJ1-1 gives the full variable domain: GAGVSQSPRYKVTKRGQDVALRCDPISGHVSLYWYRQALGQGPEFLTYFNYEAQQDKSGLPNDRFSAERPEGSISTLTIQRTEQRDSAMYRCASSLDEGMNTEAFFGQGTRLTVV.

The chain has TRBV7-6 and TRBJ1-6; D perhaps matches TRBD1 (6 bases). Trimming stripped 5 bases from V and 8 bases from J, with 10 bases between. Germline V gene data show CDR1 as SGHVS and CDR2 as FNYEAQ. The CDR3 is made up of 13 amino acids. The DNA of the CDR3 is TGTGCCAGCAGCGGACGGACAGATTCACCCCTCCACTTT. This encodes CASSGRTDSPLHF. Together with reference TRBV7-6 and TRBJ1-6, the CDR3 gives the full variable domain: GAGVSQSPRYKVTKRGQDVALRCDPISGHVSLYWYRQALGQGPEFLTYFNYEAQQDKSGLPNDRFSAERPEGSISTLTIQRTEQRDSAMYRCASSGRTDSPLHFGNGTRLTVT.

The rearrangement joins TRBV9 to TRBJ1-1; 7 positions agree with TRBD1. The V gene's germline CDR1 is SGDLS and CDR2 YYNGEE. The CDR3 spans 12 residues. V was clipped by 3 bases and J by 11 bases; unmatched bases: 7. DNA for the CDR3: TGTGCCAGCAGCGGACAGGGTGAAAGGGCTTTCTTT. Translating it yields CASSGQGERAFF.

This clone was observed a handful of times. V and J are TRBV10-3 and TRBJ2-1; 14 bases agree with TRBD2. The ends lost 10 bases at V and 8 bases at J; junction bases unmatched: 7. Germline values: CDR1 ENHRY, CDR2 SYGVKD. The CDR3 is 14 amino acids. The CDR3: CATRTSGGRDEQFF. The CDR3 DNA reads TGTGCCACCCGGACTAGCGGGGGGCGGGATGAGCAGTTCTTC.

The V call is TRBV7-7, the J call TRBJ2-1, with D tentatively TRBD2 (6 bases). Per germline, CDR1 SSHAT and CDR2 FNYEAQ (reference sequence). The CDR3 sequence is 16 residues long. V lost 5 bases and J 5 bases, leaving 19 bases between the germline ends. CDR3 in amino acids: CASSPLAGGNNNEQFF. The CDR3 region has the DNA TGTGCCAGCAGCCCCCTTGCCGGGGGAAACAACAATGAGCAGTTCTTC. Looking up the rest from reference TRBV7-7 and TRBJ2-1 gives the full variable domain: GAGVSQSPRYKVTKRGQDVTLRCDPISSHATLYWYQQALGQGPEFLTYFNYEAQPDKSGLPSDRFSAERPEGSISTLTIQRTEQRDSAMYRCASSPLAGGNNNEQFFGPGTRLTVL.

In its sample, this clone was seen once. The chain joins TRBV5-1 to TRBJ2-3, with D tentatively TRBD1 or TRBD2 (5 bases each). CDR3 length equals 14 residues. Deletions cut 4 bases from V and 9 bases from J, with 18 bases between. Per the germline V gene, CDR1 is SGHRS and CDR2 is YFSETQ. The CDR3 loop is CASSGARRGGTQYF. For the CDR3, the DNA is TGCGCCAGCAGCGGCGCCCGTCGTGGGGGAACGCAGTATTTT.

This clone is a singleton in its sample. V is TRBV2 and J is TRBJ1-1, with D hard to call. The length of the CDR3 is 13 residues. Germline values: CDR1 SNHLY, CDR2 FYNNEI. Trimming left V 5 bases short and J 1 base short, with 8 bases between. The CDR3 loop is CASSRIQNTEAFF. In DNA form, the CDR3 reads TGTGCCAGCAGTAGGATACAGAACACTGAAGCTTTCTTT. Full variable domain (remainder filled in from reference TRBV2 and TRBJ1-1): EPEVTQTPSHQVTQMGQEVILRCVPISNHLYFYWYRQILGQKVEFLVSFYNNEISEKSEIFDDQFSVERPDGSNFTLKIRSTKLEDSAMYFCASSRIQNTEAFFGQGTRLTVV.

The chain uses TRBV15 and TRBJ1-4, with 7 bases aligning to TRBD1. CDR3 size: 17 residues. The trim removed 6 bases at V and 12 bases at J, leaving 22 bases unmatched. Germline lookup yields CDR1 LNHNV and CDR2 YYDKDF (reference sequence). The CDR3 DNA reads TGTGCCACCAGGACCCTCCCGGGACAGAAGATAGGTCGGGAACTGTTTTTT. It translates to CATRTLPGQKIGRELFF.